Presented here are 17 T cell receptor beta chains from one specimen sequenced in a study of cytomegalovirus exposure and HLA in healthy donors. The study ran its PCR with 60 Vbeta and 13 Jbeta primers. Assay used: immunoSEQ multiplex PCR; TCRdb lists only in-frame clones, some missing. Recorded for this sample: some 200,000 clones. Sample: PBMCs. These receptors were obtained from a woman aged 18-29 years in good health and CMV-seropositive.

This clone is medium-sized by frequency. The chain uses TRBV6-4 and TRBJ2-6; 8 bases agree with TRBD1. The trim removed 6 bases at V and 2 bases at J, leaving 6 bases unmatched. From germline, CDR1 is MRHNA and CDR2 SNTAGT. The CDR3 spans 16 residues. The CDR3 nucleotides are TGTGCCAGCAGCCCTGGACAGGGCACTGGGGCCAACGTCCTGACTTTC. Translated: CASSPGQGTGANVLTF.

The chain recombines TRBV5-1 with TRBJ2-2; 11 nucleotides agree with TRBD1. The CDR3 is made up of 15 amino acids. Trimming removed 4 bases from V and 7 bases from J; junction bases left unmatched: 6. The germline gives CDR1 SGHRS, CDR2 YFSETQ. CDR3 residues: CASSGGQGAIGELFF. The DNA for the CDR3 is TGCGCCAGCAGCGGCGGACAGGGGGCCATCGGGGAGCTGTTTTTT.

J is TRBJ1-1 and V is TRBV18, with D perhaps matching TRBD1 (6 bases). V was clipped by 3 bases and J by 1 base, with 15 bases between them. There are 16 residues in the CDR3. Germline-derived CDR1 and CDR2 are KGHSH and LQKENI. The CDR3 loop reads CASSPTAGAGNTEAFF. The CDR3 DNA reads as TGTGCCAGCTCACCCACCGCAGGGGCCGGGAACACTGAAGCTTTCTTT. The entire variable domain, with the rest obtained from reference TRBV18 and TRBJ1-1, is as follows: NAGVMQNPRHLVRRRGQEARLRCSPMKGHSHVYWYRQLPEEGLKFMVYLQKENIIDESGMPKERFSAEFPKEGPSILRIQQVVRGDSAAYFCASSPTAGAGNTEAFFGQGTRLTVV.

V usage is TRBV5-1 and J usage is TRBJ2-2, with D possibly matching TRBD2 (6 bases). The CDR3 length is 14 residues. Trimming took off 4 bases at V and 7 bases at J, with 14 bases between the two ends. Germline CDR1 SGHRS, CDR2 YFSETQ. The DNA of the CDR3 is TGCGCCAGCAGCCCGGGGACTCTGCTCGGGGAGCTGTTTTTT. This encodes CASSPGTLLGELFF.

The chain carries TRBV7-3 and TRBJ2-1; D is undetermined. In germline, CDR1 is SGHTA, CDR2 FQGTGA. The V and J ends lost 5 bases and 2 bases respectively, with 10 bases between them. The CDR3 totals 14 residues. CDR3 sequence: CASSPHNTYNEQFF. The CDR3 region has the DNA TGTGCCAGCAGCCCCCACAATACCTACAATGAGCAGTTCTTC. Supplemented by reference TRBV7-3 and TRBJ2-1, the full variable domain reads GAGVSQTPSNKVTEKGKYVELRCDPISGHTALYWYRQSLGQGPEFLIYFQGTGAADDSGLPNDRFFAVRPEGSVSTLKIQRTERGDSAVYLCASSPHNTYNEQFFGPGTRLTVL.

The chain recombines TRBV19 with TRBJ2-2; 9 nucleotides align to TRBD2. V dropped 3 bases and J dropped 5; count of bases not matched to a gene: 1. Per germline, CDR1 LNHDA and CDR2 SQIVND (reference sequence). CDR3 length equals 14 residues. The CDR3 loop reads CASSILAGTGELFF. The CDR3 nucleotides read TGTGCCAGTAGTATTCTAGCGGGGACCGGGGAGCTGTTTTTT.

The chain couples TRBV5-4 to TRBJ2-5, with 10 bases lining up with TRBD2. The V segment lost 5 bases and the J segment 2 bases; nucleotides outside the gene matches: 6. In germline, CDR1 is SGHNT, CDR2 YYREEE (reference sequence). The CDR3 is 15 amino acids. CDR3 DNA: TGTGCCAGCAGAACAGCGGGGGGGCCACAAGAGACCCAGTACTTC. This sequence encodes CASRTAGGPQETQYF.

The chain joins TRBV9 to TRBJ2-7; TRBD2 aligns across 7 bases. The CDR3 runs 18 residues. The ends lost 0 bases at V and 4 bases at J; junction bases unmatched: 16. The germline CDR1 and CDR2 sequences are SGDLS and YYNGEE. The CDR3 DNA follows: TGTGCCAGCAGCGTAGCAGTTGGGGCGAGGGAGGGCCGGTACGAGCAGTACTTC. As protein: CASSVAVGAREGRYEQYF.

The J gene is TRBJ2-7, the V gene TRBV7-6; TRBD1 aligns across 11 bases. Germline lookup yields CDR1 SGHVS and CDR2 FNYEAQ. The ends lost 0 bases at V and 6 bases at J; junction bases unmatched: 16. This CDR3 has 19 amino acids. CDR3 bases: TGTGCCAGCAGCTTAGCGAGTATTAGGCGCGGACAGGGGGCGTCCGAGCAGTACTTC. This gives the protein CASSLASIRRGQGASEQYF.

This chain links TRBV7-2 with TRBJ2-1, with D possibly matching TRBD2 (6 bases). The CDR3 runs 13 residues. The V end was cut by 3 bases, the J end by 5 bases, with 8 bases between. CDR1 and CDR2 (germline): SGHTA, FQGNSA. DNA for the CDR3: TGTGCCAGCAGCTTTAGCGGAGACAATGAGCAGTTCTTC. Amino acids: CASSFSGDNEQFF.

In DNA form, the CDR3 reads TGTGCCAGCAGTGAAGGCCTCGAGGAGACCCAGTACTTC. This encodes CASSEGLEETQYF. The genes are TRBV2 and TRBJ2-5, with no clear D. This CDR3 has 13 amino acids. Germline CDR1 SNHLY, CDR2 FYNNEI. Trimming left V 1 base short and J 5 bases short, with 8 bases between.

The chain has TRBV29-1 and TRBJ2-7, with 7 bases lining up with TRBD1. This CDR3 is built from 13 residues. From germline, CDR1 is SQVTM and CDR2 ANQGSEA. Trimming took 6 bases from V and 11 from J; bases not matched to a gene: 16. Here the CDR3 reads CSVEQGSGRMEYF. As DNA, the CDR3 is TGCAGCGTGGAACAGGGGTCGGGTCGGATGGAGTACTTC.

The chain couples TRBV5-1 to TRBJ2-5; tentatively, D is TRBD2 (6 bases). The CDR3 is made up of 13 amino acids. V was pared by 2 bases and J by 3 bases, with 8 bases between. Germline V gene data show CDR1 as SGHRS and CDR2 as YFSETQ. The CDR3 coding sequence is TGCGCCAGCAGCTTTGGGGGGAAAGAGACCCAGTACTTC. Amino acids: CASSFGGKETQYF.

J is TRBJ1-4 and V is TRBV25-1, with a possible D match to TRBD1 (6 bases). CDR1 is MGHDK, CDR2 SYGVNS, per germline. This CDR3 is 13 amino acids long. V gave up 7 bases and J gave up 5 bases, with 11 bases separating them. The chain's CDR3 is CASNRQENEKLFF. Here the CDR3 DNA reads TGTGCCAGCAATAGACAGGAGAATGAAAAACTGTTTTTT.

This chain uses TRBV4-1 with TRBJ2-5; 11 bases line up with TRBD2. The last part of the DNA fits TRBJ2-7 better; the J call may be wrong. Germline CDR1 is MGHRA and CDR2 is YSYEKL. CDR3 length equals 16 residues. In DNA, the CDR3 is TGCGCCAGCAGCCAAACGGGACTAGCGGACTCCTACGAGCAGTACTTC. Its translation is CASSQTGLADSYEQYF.

The V gene is TRBV6-1, the J gene TRBJ2-5; the D gene is possibly TRBD2 (5 bases). The CDR3 spans 14 residues. V lost 7 bases and J 6 bases, leaving 18 bases between the germline ends. Germline CDR1 reads MNHNS; CDR2 reads SASEGT. CDR3: CASTEGDTFQTQYF. The CDR3 nucleotides read TGTGCCAGCACCGAGGGTGACACCTTTCAGACCCAGTACTTC.

V usage is TRBV7-8 and J usage is TRBJ1-2; perhaps TRBD1 as D (5 bases). Germline V gene data show CDR1 as SGHVS and CDR2 as FQNEAQ. Trimming took 5 bases from V and 5 from J, leaving 18 bases between them. The CDR3 spans 15 residues. The CDR3 spells CASSGPGGYRYGYTF. The CDR3 DNA sequence: TGTGCCAGCAGCGGCCCGGGGGGGTATAGGTATGGCTACACCTTC. Combining the CDR3 with reference TRBV7-8 and TRBJ1-2 gives the whole variable domain GAGVSQSPRYKVAKRGQDVALRCDPISGHVSLFWYQQALGQGPEFLTYFQNEAQLDKSGLPSDRFFAERPEGSVSTLKIQRTQQEDSAVYLCASSGPGGYRYGYTFGSGTRLTVV.